This section outlines one T cell receptor beta chain sequence together with its context. The antigen remains undetermined. The sample comes from a study of T cells in Graves' hyperthyroidism and ophthalmopathy. Study conclusions and caveats: Blood also contained most expanded thyroid clonotypes above 0.001. Ophthalmopathy was identified by the model a median about six months ahead of onset.

From RNA transcripts, TCR beta CDR3 regions were amplified. Initially, a first-round RT-PCR of the TCR CDR3 employed the HTBI primer set. From the multiplex PCR reads, TCRdb called clonotypes with MiXCR, one entry per CDR3 protein. The sample lists a few hundred thousand distinct CDR3 sequences, 15% to 17% occurring once. Exclusions: uncontrolled infection, other autoimmune disease, pregnancy, lactation. Each diagnosis drew on symptoms, thyroxine, TRAb, thyroid ultrasound and orbital computed tomography findings. The source material was blood. The clonotype originates from a young woman with Graves' hyperthyroidism.

The CDR3 nucleotides are TGCGCCAGCAGTTCCTTAGCACAGGCCGGGGAGCTGTTTTTT. Its protein product is CASSSLAQAGELFF. The chain links TRBV10-2 to TRBJ2-2; D possibly corresponds to TRBD1 (5 bases). This CDR3 contains 14 residues. CDR1 WSHSY and CDR2 SAAADI come from the germline V gene. The germline V and J ends were trimmed by 5 bases and 6 bases, with 13 bases remaining between them.